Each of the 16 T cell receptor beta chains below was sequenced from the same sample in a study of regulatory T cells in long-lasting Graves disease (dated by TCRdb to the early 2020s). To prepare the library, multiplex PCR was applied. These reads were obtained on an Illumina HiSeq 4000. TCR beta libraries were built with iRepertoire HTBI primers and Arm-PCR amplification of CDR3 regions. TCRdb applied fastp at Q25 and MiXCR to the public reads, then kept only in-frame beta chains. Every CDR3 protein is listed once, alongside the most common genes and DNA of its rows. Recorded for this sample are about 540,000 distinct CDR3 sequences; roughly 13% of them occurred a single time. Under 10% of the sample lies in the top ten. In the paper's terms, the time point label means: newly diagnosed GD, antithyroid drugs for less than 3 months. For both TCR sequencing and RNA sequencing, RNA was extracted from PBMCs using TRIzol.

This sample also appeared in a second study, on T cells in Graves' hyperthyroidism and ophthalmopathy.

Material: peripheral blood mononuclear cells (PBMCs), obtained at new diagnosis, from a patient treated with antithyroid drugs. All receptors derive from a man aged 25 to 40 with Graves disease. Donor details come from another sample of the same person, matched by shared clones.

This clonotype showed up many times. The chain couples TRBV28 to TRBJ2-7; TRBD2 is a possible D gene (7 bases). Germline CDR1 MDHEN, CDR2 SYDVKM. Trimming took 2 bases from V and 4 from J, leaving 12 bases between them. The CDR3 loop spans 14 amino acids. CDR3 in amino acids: CASSLGGGDYEQYF. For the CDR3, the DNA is TGTGCCAGCAGTTTAGGGGGGGGCGATTACGAGCAGTACTTC.

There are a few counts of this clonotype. In DNA form, the CDR3 reads TGTGCCAGTAGTTCAAGCGGGAGGAGCTCCTACGAGCAGTACTTC. Residues: CASSSSGRSSYEQYF. The V and J genes are TRBV19 and TRBJ2-7; 9 bases fit TRBD2. In germline, CDR1 is LNHDA, CDR2 SQIVND (reference sequence). Losses at the gene ends were 5 bases for V and 0 bases for J; bases not matched to a gene: 5. CDR3 length: 15 residues.

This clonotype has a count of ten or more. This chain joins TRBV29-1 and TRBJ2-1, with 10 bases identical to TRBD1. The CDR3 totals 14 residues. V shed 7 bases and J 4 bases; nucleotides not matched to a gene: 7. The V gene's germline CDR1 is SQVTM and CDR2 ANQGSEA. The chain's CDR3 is CSGEDRGGYNEQFF. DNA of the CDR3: TGCAGCGGCGAGGACAGGGGGGGATACAATGAGCAGTTCTTC.

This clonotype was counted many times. The CDR3 DNA reads as TGTGCCAGCAGTGTGAAAAGGACAGGGGACTATGGCTACACCTTC. Translated, it gives CASSVKRTGDYGYTF. This chain uses TRBV2 with TRBJ1-2; 9 bases fit TRBD1. The germline gives CDR1 SNHLY, CDR2 FYNNEI. Trimming at V came to 4 bases and at J to 3 bases, leaving 6 bases not matched to a gene. The CDR3 runs 15 residues.

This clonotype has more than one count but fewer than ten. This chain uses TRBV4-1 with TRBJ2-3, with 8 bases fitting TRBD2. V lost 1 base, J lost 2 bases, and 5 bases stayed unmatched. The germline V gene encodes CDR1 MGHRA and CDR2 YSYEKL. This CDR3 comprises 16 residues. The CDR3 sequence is CASSQVREGHTDTQYF. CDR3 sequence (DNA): TGCGCCAGCAGCCAAGTTCGGGAGGGCCACACAGATACGCAGTATTTT.

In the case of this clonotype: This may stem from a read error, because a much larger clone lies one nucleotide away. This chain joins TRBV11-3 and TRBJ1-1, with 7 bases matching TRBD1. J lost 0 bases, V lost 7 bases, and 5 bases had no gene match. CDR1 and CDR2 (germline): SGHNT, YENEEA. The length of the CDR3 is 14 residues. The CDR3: CASNPGQMNTEAFF. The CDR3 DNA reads TGTGCCAGCAACCCGGGACAGATGAACACTGAAGCTTTCTTT.

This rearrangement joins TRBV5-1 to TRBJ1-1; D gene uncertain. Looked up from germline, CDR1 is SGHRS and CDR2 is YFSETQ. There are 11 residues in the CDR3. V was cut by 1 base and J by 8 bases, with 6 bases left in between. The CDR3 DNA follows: TGCGCCAGCAGCTTGTTAGGGGAAGCTTTCTTT. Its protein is CASSLLGEAFF.

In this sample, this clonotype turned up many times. DNA of the CDR3: TGCAGTGCCCACAAATCCTACGAGCAGTACTTC. It codes for CSAHKSYEQYF. The rearrangement uses TRBV20-1 and TRBJ2-7; D is undetermined. The CDR3 is made up of 11 amino acids. The V gene lost 6 bases and the J gene lost 1 base, with 7 bases spanning the gap. CDR1 and CDR2 from the germline V gene are DFQATT and SNEGSKA (reference sequence).

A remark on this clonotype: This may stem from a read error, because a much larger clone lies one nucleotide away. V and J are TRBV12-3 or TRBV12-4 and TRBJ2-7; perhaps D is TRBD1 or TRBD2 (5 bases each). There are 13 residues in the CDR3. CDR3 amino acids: CAGSLVVWGEQYF. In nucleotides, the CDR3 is TGTGCCGGCAGTTTAGTGGTCTGGGGGGAGCAGTACTTC.

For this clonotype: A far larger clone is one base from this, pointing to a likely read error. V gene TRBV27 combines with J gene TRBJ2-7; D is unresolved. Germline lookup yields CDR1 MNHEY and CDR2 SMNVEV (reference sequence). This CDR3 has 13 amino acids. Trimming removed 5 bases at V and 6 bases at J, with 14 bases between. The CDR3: CASSPGQTGEQYF. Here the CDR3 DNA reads TGTGCCAGCAGTCCGGGCCAAACGGGCGAGCAGTACTTC.

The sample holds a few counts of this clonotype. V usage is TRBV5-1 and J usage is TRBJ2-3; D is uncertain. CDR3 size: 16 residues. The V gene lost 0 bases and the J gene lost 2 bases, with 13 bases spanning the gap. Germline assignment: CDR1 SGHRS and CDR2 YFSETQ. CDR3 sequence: CASSLALVMTTDTQYF. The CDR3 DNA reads TGCGCCAGCAGCTTGGCCTTAGTTATGACCACAGATACGCAGTATTTT.

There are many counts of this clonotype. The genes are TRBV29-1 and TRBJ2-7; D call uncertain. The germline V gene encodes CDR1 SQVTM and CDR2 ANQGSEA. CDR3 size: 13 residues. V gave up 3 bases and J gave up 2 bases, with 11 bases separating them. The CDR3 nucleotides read TGCAGCGTTGACGGAGAGGACGCCTACGAGCAGTACTTC. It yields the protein CSVDGEDAYEQYF.

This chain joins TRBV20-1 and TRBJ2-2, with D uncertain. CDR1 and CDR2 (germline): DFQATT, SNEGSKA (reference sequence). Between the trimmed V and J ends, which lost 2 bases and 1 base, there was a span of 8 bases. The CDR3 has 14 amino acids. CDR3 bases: TGCAGTGCTAGACCACACAGGAACACCGGGGAGCTGTTTTTT. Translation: CSARPHRNTGELFF.

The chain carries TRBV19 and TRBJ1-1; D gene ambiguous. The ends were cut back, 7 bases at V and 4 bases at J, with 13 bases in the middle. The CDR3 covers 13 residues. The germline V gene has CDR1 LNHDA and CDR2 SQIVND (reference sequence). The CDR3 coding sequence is TGTGCCAGTACCTCAACGGGCTTCACTGAAGCTTTCTTT. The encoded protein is CASTSTGFTEAFF. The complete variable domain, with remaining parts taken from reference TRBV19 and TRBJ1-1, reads DGGITQSPKYLFRKEGQNVTLSCEQNLNHDAMYWYRQDPGQGLRLIYYSQIVNDFQKGDIAEGYSVSREKKESFPLTVTSAQKNPTAFYLCASTSTGFTEAFFGQGTRLTVV.

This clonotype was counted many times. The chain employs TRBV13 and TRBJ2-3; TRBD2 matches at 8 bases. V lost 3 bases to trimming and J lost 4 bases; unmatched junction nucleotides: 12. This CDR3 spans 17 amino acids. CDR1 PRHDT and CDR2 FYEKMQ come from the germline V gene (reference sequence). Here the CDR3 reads CASSFYPSSGWADTQYF. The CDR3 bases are TGTGCCAGCAGCTTTTATCCGTCTAGCGGGTGGGCAGATACGCAGTATTTT.

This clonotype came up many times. CDR3: CASSRQGMDQPQHF. The CDR3 DNA reads TGTGCCAGCAGTCGACAGGGAATGGATCAGCCCCAGCATTTT. The chain employs TRBV7-9 and TRBJ1-5, with TRBD1 matching over 7 bases. Germline V gene data show CDR1 as SEHNR and CDR2 as FQNEAQ (reference sequence). Trimming removed 6 bases from V and 5 bases from J; junction bases left unmatched: 7. The CDR3 extends over 14 amino acids.